Presented here are 24 T cell receptor beta chains from one specimen sequenced in a study of OX40 agonist ivuxolimab in advanced cancers. Generated by immunoSEQ multiplex PCR, the TCRdb table keeps only in-frame clones and is missing some. Among 130,000 or so clones listed, more than 85% were seen once. Sequenced material: CD4+ or CD8+ T cells sorted from blood, taken in a trial of the OX40 agonist ivuxolimab. These receptors came from an adult with an advanced solid tumor such as melanoma, head and neck, liver or kidney cancer.

This rearrangement joins TRBV5-1 to TRBJ2-3; D gene ambiguous. Germline V gene lookup returns CDR1 SGHRS and CDR2 YFSETQ. V was pared by 6 bases and J by 6 bases, with 23 bases between. The CDR3 runs to 16 residues. The CDR3 loop is CASTTGSLTRTDTQYF. CDR3 sequence (DNA): TGCGCCAGCACCACGGGTTCACTAACCCGTACCGATACGCAGTATTTT. Variable domain in full (rest from reference TRBV5-1 and TRBJ2-3): KAGVTQTPRYLIKTRGQQVTLSCSPISGHRSVSWYQQTPGQGLQFLFEYFSETQRNKGNFPGRFSGRQFSNSRSEMNVSTLELGDSALYLCASTTGSLTRTDTQYFGPGTRLTVL.

The chain employs TRBV9 and TRBJ2-5; TRBD1 aligns across 9 bases. This CDR3 is built from 15 residues. The germline CDR1 and CDR2 sequences are SGDLS and YYNGEE. With 5 bases clipped from V and 5 bases from J, the junction kept 10 bases outside the gene matches. CDR3 residues: CASSWTGVIGETQYF. CDR3 in DNA: TGTGCCAGCAGTTGGACAGGGGTGATAGGGGAGACCCAGTACTTC.

This chain joins TRBV28 and TRBJ1-4; D is undetermined. The V gene's germline CDR1 is MDHEN and CDR2 SYDVKM. The length of the CDR3 is 13 residues. Trimming took 2 bases from V and 7 from J, leaving 8 bases between them. The CDR3 DNA follows: TGTGCCAGCAGTTTAGGTCGTCTTGAAAAACTGTTTTTT. Protein sequence: CASSLGRLEKLFF.

The V and J genes are TRBV27 and TRBJ2-5; TRBD1 aligns across 7 bases. Germline V gene sequence: CDR1 MNHEY, CDR2 SMNVEV (reference sequence). With V trimmed by 4 bases and J by 2 bases, 7 bases remained unmatched. CDR3 length equals 15 residues. The chain's CDR3 is CASSSIGTAQETQYF. The CDR3, as DNA: TGTGCCAGCAGTTCTATCGGGACAGCGCAAGAGACCCAGTACTTC.

The chain couples TRBV19 to TRBJ1-1; no reliable D call. The length of the CDR3 is 14 residues. V was pared by 3 bases and J by 0 bases, with 8 bases between. Germline-derived CDR1 and CDR2 are LNHDA and SQIVND (reference sequence). The CDR3 nucleotides are TGTGCCAGTAGTATCCAGAGACTGAACACTGAAGCTTTCTTT. It encodes CASSIQRLNTEAFF.

V is TRBV6-5 and J is TRBJ2-7, with D perhaps matching TRBD1 or TRBD2 (5 bases each). The V gene lost 7 bases and the J gene lost 4 bases, with 20 bases spanning the gap. Germline CDR1 is MNHEY and CDR2 is SVGAGI. The CDR3 is made up of 15 amino acids. As DNA, the CDR3 is TGTGCCAGCATCCCCTCCGGGGCAGGGAAGTACGAGCAGTACTTC. It yields the protein CASIPSGAGKYEQYF.

A remark on this clone: This CDR3 is also generated by other DNA sequences in the sample. The chain links TRBV7-9 to TRBJ1-1; no clear D. The CDR3 spans 13 residues. Per germline, CDR1 SEHNR and CDR2 FQNEAQ (reference sequence). The V and J ends lost 1 base and 4 bases respectively, with 7 bases between them. CDR3 in DNA: TGTGCCAGCAGCTTAGAGGGTGGCACTGAAGCTTTCTTT. Amino acids: CASSLEGGTEAFF.

The chain couples TRBV4-3 to TRBJ2-6; D is unresolved. Germline V lookup: CDR1 LGHNA, CDR2 YSLEER. V lost 0 bases to trimming and J lost 0 bases, with 12 bases between them. The CDR3 runs to 18 residues. The CDR3 reads CASSQDVNNFSGANVLTF. CDR3 DNA sequence: TGCGCCAGCAGCCAAGATGTCAACAACTTCTCTGGGGCCAACGTCCTGACTTTC.

The chain uses TRBV5-6 and TRBJ2-4; D not resolved. This CDR3 is built from 15 residues. Looked up from germline, CDR1 is SGHDT and CDR2 is YYEEEE. V lost 4 bases and J 2 bases, leaving 13 bases between the germline ends. CDR3 in DNA: TGTGCCAGCAGCCCATACTTCGACCCCAAAAACATTCAGTACTTC. Its translation: CASSPYFDPKNIQYF. Full variable domain (missing parts from reference TRBV5-6 and TRBJ2-4): DAGVTQSPTHLIKTRGQQVTLRCSPKSGHDTVSWYQQALGQGPQFIFQYYEEEERQRGNFPDRFSGHQFPNYSSELNVNALLLGDSALYLCASSPYFDPKNIQYFGAGTRLSVL.

The V gene is TRBV7-9, the J gene TRBJ2-7; 13 bases align to TRBD2. Germline V lookup: CDR1 SEHNR, CDR2 FQNEAQ (reference sequence). The J segment lost 2 bases and the V segment lost 6 bases, leaving 4 bases of the junction unmatched. The CDR3 is made up of 15 amino acids. CDR3 sequence: CASRPGTSGTYEQYF. CDR3 coding DNA: TGTGCCAGCAGACCCGGGACTAGCGGGACCTACGAGCAGTACTTC.

This rearrangement joins TRBV7-8 to TRBJ1-1; unclear D gene. Trimming removed 0 bases at V and 1 base at J, with 3 bases between. The CDR3 contains 13 residues. The germline gives CDR1 SGHVS, CDR2 FQNEAQ. CDR3 protein: CASSLAGNTEAFF. The CDR3 DNA reads TGTGCCAGCAGCTTAGCGGGGAACACTGAAGCTTTCTTT.

The V and J genes are TRBV18 and TRBJ1-1; 7 nucleotides match TRBD1. This CDR3 has 16 amino acids. J gave up 1 base and V 2 bases, and 7 bases lay outside the gene matches. Germline V CDR1 and CDR2: KGHSH, LQKENI. The CDR3 is CASSPGRGQKNTEAFF. Written as DNA, the CDR3 is TGTGCCAGCTCACCAGGGAGGGGGCAAAAGAACACTGAAGCTTTCTTT.

This clone was recorded once. This sequence joins TRBV18 and TRBJ1-3, with 11 bases aligning to TRBD1. CDR1 KGHSH and CDR2 LQKENI come from the germline V gene. J gave up 0 bases and V 5 bases, and 3 bases lay outside the gene matches. The CDR3 sequence is 16 residues long. This CDR3 reads CASSTGTGGSGNTIYF. CDR3 nucleotide sequence: TGTGCCAGCTCAACCGGGACAGGGGGCTCTGGAAACACCATATATTTT.

The rearrangement joins TRBV18 to TRBJ1-1; 8 nucleotides line up with TRBD1. There are 14 residues in the CDR3. Per the germline V gene, CDR1 is KGHSH and CDR2 is LQKENI. With 4 bases clipped from V and 4 bases from J, the junction kept 5 bases outside the gene matches. CDR3 sequence reads: CASSRTGSSTEAFF. CDR3 bases: TGTGCCAGCTCACGGACAGGGTCGAGCACTGAAGCTTTCTTT.

The chain couples TRBV18 to TRBJ2-6; possible D gene TRBD1, 6 bases. The CDR3 runs 17 residues. The ends were cut back, 1 base at V and 1 base at J, with 11 bases in the middle. Per germline, CDR1 KGHSH and CDR2 LQKENI. The CDR3 region is CASSPRQALSGANVLTF. DNA for the CDR3: TGTGCCAGCTCACCACGACAGGCGTTATCTGGGGCCAACGTCCTGACTTTC.

The chain uses TRBV2 and TRBJ1-1; weak D call: TRBD1 (5 bases). Per germline, CDR1 SNHLY and CDR2 FYNNEI. CDR3 size: 15 residues. Trimming removed 7 bases from V and 1 base from J, with 16 bases in between. The CDR3 loop reads CASTLGEQRNTEAFF. The DNA for the CDR3 is TGTGCCAGCACTCTGGGGGAACAGAGGAACACTGAAGCTTTCTTT.

The chain combines TRBV27 with TRBJ2-1, with 10 bases matching TRBD1. After removal of 3 bases from V and 4 bases from J, the junction contained 0 bases not matched to a gene. The CDR3 consists of 14 residues. The germline V gene has CDR1 MNHEY and CDR2 SMNVEV (reference sequence). CDR3 protein: CASSLDRGYNEQFF. The CDR3 coding sequence is TGTGCCAGCAGTTTGGACAGGGGGTACAATGAGCAGTTCTTC.

The chain uses TRBV27 and TRBJ2-1; 7 bases align to TRBD2. Trimming took 3 bases from V and 4 from J; bases not matched to a gene: 12. Germline CDR1 MNHEY, CDR2 SMNVEV (reference sequence). The CDR3 totals 17 residues. The CDR3 DNA sequence: TGTGCCAGCAGTTTCCTCGCCCTAGCGGCGATTTACAATGAGCAGTTCTTC. Amino acid sequence: CASSFLALAAIYNEQFF.

The CDR3 nucleotides read TGTGCCAGCAGTTTCGCGGCGATCGGTACGCAGTATTTT. Its translation: CASSFAAIGTQYF. The chain employs TRBV28 and TRBJ2-3; no clear D gene. The length of the CDR3 is 13 residues. The germline CDR1 and CDR2 sequences are MDHEN and SYDVKM. With 3 bases removed from V and 8 bases from J, the gap between germline ends came to 12 bases.

About this clone itself: Other nucleotide sequences from this sample produce the same CDR3. V gene TRBV18 combines with J gene TRBJ2-3; perhaps TRBD2 as D (5 bases). V was pared by 2 bases and J by 3 bases, with 9 bases between. In germline, CDR1 is KGHSH, CDR2 LQKENI. The CDR3 is made up of 14 amino acids. The CDR3 reads CASSPSRGTDTQYF. The CDR3 DNA sequence: TGTGCCAGCTCACCATCCCGGGGAACAGATACGCAGTATTTT.

This sequence joins TRBV11-2 and TRBJ1-2; D not certain. This CDR3 region has 12 residues. The germline V gene encodes CDR1 SGHAT and CDR2 FQNNGV. V shed 3 bases and J shed 6 bases, with 8 bases lying between them. In nucleotides, the CDR3 is TGTGCCAGCAGCTTGGCCGATGATGGCTACACCTTC. The encoded protein is CASSLADDGYTF. The full variable domain, rest sourced from reference TRBV11-2 and TRBJ1-2, is EAGVAQSPRYKIIEKRQSVAFWCNPISGHATLYWYQQILGQGPKLLIQFQNNGVVDDSQLPKDRFSAERLKGVDSTLKIQPAKLEDSAVYLCASSLADDGYTFGSGTRLTVV.

The chain links TRBV7-9 to TRBJ1-6, with D tentatively TRBD1 (6 bases). Germline V gene data show CDR1 as SEHNR and CDR2 as FQNEAQ (reference sequence). With 5 bases removed from V and 7 bases from J, the gap between germline ends came to 21 bases. The CDR3 runs 17 residues. The CDR3 loop reads CASSLTQGNVANSPLHF. The CDR3 DNA reads TGTGCCAGCAGCCTTACACAGGGAAATGTTGCCAATTCACCCCTCCACTTT.

This chain joins TRBV2 and TRBJ1-5; perhaps TRBD1 as D (6 bases). Trimming pared 2 bases from V and 7 bases from J, leaving 15 bases between. The CDR3 consists of 15 residues. Germline lookup yields CDR1 SNHLY and CDR2 FYNNEI. As DNA, the CDR3 is TGTGCCAGCAGTGAACATTTCGGGGGCCGGCAGCCCCAGCATTTT. This encodes CASSEHFGGRQPQHF.

The chain is built from TRBV19 and TRBJ1-1; D call uncertain. From germline, CDR1 is LNHDA and CDR2 SQIVND (reference sequence). Trimming stripped 4 bases from V and 1 base from J, with 1 base between. The CDR3 extends over 11 amino acids. CDR3 sequence: CASSRNTEAFF. In nucleotides, the CDR3 is TGTGCCAGTAGTAGGAACACTGAAGCTTTCTTT.